This passage covers 8 T cell receptor beta chains from one sample sequenced in a study of T-cell reconstitution after alpha-beta-depleted transplantation in children. It was with unique molecular identifiers that the TCRbeta library was prepared. TCRdb used MiXCR to reprocess the PCR reads, holding one entry per CDR3 protein. The table includes hundreds of thousands of distinct CDR3 sequences, about 12% detected once. This sample comprised PBMCs, obtained before TCRalphabeta/CD19-depleted stem cell transplant. The receptor set was obtained from a girl aged 2 to 9 with congenital amegakaryocytic thrombocytopenia, due to receive a stem cell transplant.

The sample holds many counts of this clonotype. J is TRBJ1-1 and V is TRBV20-1; D unclear. Germline assignment: CDR1 DFQATT and CDR2 SNEGSKA (reference sequence). The CDR3 spans 15 residues. V lost 0 bases, J lost 1 base, and 12 bases lay in between. This CDR3 reads CSARDRQKPNTEAFF. As DNA, the CDR3 is TGCAGTGCTAGAGATAGGCAGAAGCCGAACACTGAAGCTTTCTTT.

The chain couples TRBV20-1 to TRBJ1-5; 8 nucleotides align to TRBD1. The V gene end was trimmed by 6 bases and the J gene end by 1 base; junction bases not matched to a gene: 2. The CDR3 runs 13 residues. Per the germline V gene, CDR1 is DFQATT and CDR2 is SNEGSKA (reference sequence). CDR3 loop: CSARGLSNQPQHF. Here the CDR3 DNA reads TGCAGTGCCAGGGGGCTGAGCAATCAGCCCCAGCATTTT.

Many counts were recorded for this clonotype. The chain employs TRBV15 and TRBJ1-4; D not certain. The length of the CDR3 is 14 residues. Germline-derived CDR1 and CDR2 are LNHNV and YYDKDF (reference sequence). Deletions cut 8 bases from V and 4 bases from J, with 14 bases between. In DNA, the CDR3 is TGTGCCACCTCCGACCGAAACATTAATGAAAAACTGTTTTTT. Translation gives CATSDRNINEKLFF.

The chain carries TRBV15 and TRBJ2-1, with 10 bases aligning to TRBD2. Trimming took 6 bases from V and 7 from J; bases not matched to a gene: 9. This CDR3 comprises 15 residues. Germline V gene lookup returns CDR1 LNHNV and CDR2 YYDKDF (reference sequence). CDR3 nucleotide sequence: TGTGCCACCAGTTCATTCTCAGCGGGAGGGAATGAGCAGTTCTTC. Translating it yields CATSSFSAGGNEQFF.

The chain links TRBV7-9 to TRBJ2-4; D not resolved. Trimming stripped 4 bases from V and 8 bases from J, with 6 bases between. Germline V CDR1 and CDR2: SEHNR, FQNEAQ (reference sequence). The CDR3 totals 11 residues. For the CDR3, the DNA is TGTGCCAGCAGCTACAGCCACATTCAGTACTTC. It is translated as CASSYSHIQYF. Full variable domain (rest looked up from reference TRBV7-9 and TRBJ2-4): DTGVSQNPRHKITKRGQNVTFRCDPISEHNRLYWYRQTLGQGPEFLTYFQNEAQLEKSRLLSDRFSAERPKGSFSTLEIQRTEQGDSAMYLCASSYSHIQYFGAGTRLSVL.

This clonotype has a handful of counts. The CDR3 loop is CSARGAQRKETQYF. The CDR3 coding sequence is TGCAGTGCTAGAGGGGCCCAGCGGAAAGAGACCCAGTACTTC. This sequence joins TRBV20-1 and TRBJ2-5, with a weak D call TRBD2 (5 bases). Trimming left V 1 base short and J 3 bases short, with 12 bases between. Germline-derived CDR1 and CDR2 are DFQATT and SNEGSKA (reference sequence). CDR3 length: 14 residues.

In this sample, this clonotype turned up many times. This chain connects TRBV28 to TRBJ1-1; D not resolved. Per the germline V gene, CDR1 is MDHEN and CDR2 is SYDVKM. CDR3 size: 14 residues. The V and J ends lost 5 bases and 3 bases respectively, with 13 bases between them. DNA for the CDR3: TGTGCCAGCAGTCCGAATATGGTTTACACTGAAGCTTTCTTT. This gives the protein CASSPNMVYTEAFF.

J is TRBJ2-7 and V is TRBV28, with 8 positions matching TRBD1. V was pared by 6 bases and J by 5 bases, with 6 bases of the junction left unmatched. Germline V gene lookup returns CDR1 MDHEN and CDR2 SYDVKM. This CDR3 spans 13 amino acids. In DNA form, the CDR3 reads TGTGCCAGCAGAGGTCCGACAGGGGACGAGCAGTACTTC. The encoded protein is CASRGPTGDEQYF.